Below, 20 T cell receptor beta chains from the same sample are listed, as sequenced in a study of cytomegalovirus exposure and HLA in healthy donors. Researchers ran the PCR with 60 Vbeta and 13 Jbeta primers. Assay: immunoSEQ multiplex PCR; the TCRdb copy retains only in-frame clones and omits some. The sample shows 160,000 or so clones, 87% of them seen only once. Sequencing was carried out using PBMCs. All receptors come from a woman in her twenties or thirties in good health and CMV-seronegative.

V and J are TRBV9 and TRBJ2-2; TRBD2 agrees at 12 bases. Germline CDR1 reads SGDLS; CDR2 reads YYNGEE. Unmatched junction bases numbered 17, after V lost 3 bases and J lost 8 bases. The CDR3 consists of 19 residues. As DNA, the CDR3 is TGTGCCAGCAGCGCCCCCTCCCTCCTAGCGGGAGGGCCGGGAGGGGAGCTGTTTTTT. Translated, it gives CASSAPSLLAGGPGGELFF. Using reference TRBV9 and TRBJ2-2 for the parts outside the CDR3, the full variable domain is DSGVTQTPKHLITATGQRVTLRCSPRSGDLSVYWYQQSLDQGLQFLIQYYNGEERAKGNILERFSAQQFPDLHSELNLSSLELGDSALYFCASSAPSLLAGGPGGELFFGEGSRLTVL.

This clone has a handful of counts. V is TRBV7-9 and J is TRBJ2-1, with 7 bases fitting TRBD1. Trimming removed 3 bases from V and 6 bases from J; junction bases left unmatched: 5. CDR3 length: 14 residues. Germline V gene sequence: CDR1 SEHNR, CDR2 FQNEAQ (reference sequence). The CDR3 DNA sequence: TGTGCCAGCAGCTTTCCGGGACAGTCCAATGAGCAGTTCTTC. Protein: CASSFPGQSNEQFF.

This sequence joins TRBV9 and TRBJ2-4; 11 positions agree with TRBD1. This CDR3 has 15 amino acids. Germline CDR1 SGDLS, CDR2 YYNGEE. Losses at the gene ends were 4 bases for V and 6 bases for J; bases not matched to a gene: 6. CDR3 bases: TGTGCCAGCAGCTCCGAGGGGACAGGGGGAAACATTCAGTACTTC. The encoded protein is CASSSEGTGGNIQYF.

The V call is TRBV7-9, the J call TRBJ2-7; TRBD1 aligns across 7 bases. Per the germline V gene, CDR1 is SEHNR and CDR2 is FQNEAQ (reference sequence). The CDR3 sequence is 15 residues long. The V segment lost 3 bases and the J segment 4 bases; nucleotides outside the gene matches: 9. The chain's CDR3 is CASSFLGQDRYEQYF. The DNA of the CDR3 is TGTGCCAGCAGCTTCTTAGGACAGGACCGGTACGAGCAGTACTTC. The full variable domain, its missing parts supplied by reference TRBV7-9 and TRBJ2-7, is DTGVSQNPRHKITKRGQNVTFRCDPISEHNRLYWYRQTLGQGPEFLTYFQNEAQLEKSRLLSDRFSAERPKGSFSTLEIQRTEQGDSAMYLCASSFLGQDRYEQYFGPGTRLTVT.

This chain connects TRBV19 to TRBJ1-6, with 9 bases that match TRBD1. The germline gives CDR1 LNHDA, CDR2 SQIVND (reference sequence). The V and J ends lost 2 bases and 8 bases, in that order; junction bases with no gene match: 1. The CDR3 sequence is 14 residues long. The CDR3 coding sequence is TGTGCCAGTAGTATACGACAGGGGGATTCACCCCTCCACTTT. It encodes CASSIRQGDSPLHF.

This clone came up once. The V call is TRBV19, the J call TRBJ1-2; 8 bases match TRBD1. CDR3 length: 15 residues. V shed 4 bases and J 3 bases; nucleotides not matched to a gene: 7. Germline-derived CDR1 and CDR2 are LNHDA and SQIVND (reference sequence). CDR3 in DNA: TGTGCCAGTAGTAGAGACAGGGGAGTGGACTATGGCTACACCTTC. Residues: CASSRDRGVDYGYTF.

CDR3 in amino acids: CASSAGWGGVLYEQYF. In nucleotides, the CDR3 is TGTGCCAGCAGTGCCGGGTGGGGGGGGGTTCTCTACGAGCAGTACTTC. The chain is built from TRBV6-1 and TRBJ2-7; 7 bases align to TRBD2. Germline CDR1 MNHNS, CDR2 SASEGT. Trimming removed 4 bases from V and 3 bases from J; junction bases left unmatched: 12. CDR3 length: 16 residues.

This clone was detected once. This chain joins TRBV4-1 and TRBJ1-2; TRBD1 might be the D (5 bases). This CDR3 has 14 amino acids. Germline loops: CDR1 MGHRA, CDR2 YSYEKL. Trimming removed 0 bases at V and 7 bases at J, with 12 bases between. The CDR3 loop reads CASSQDLGEAGYTF. CDR3 nucleotides: TGCGCCAGCAGCCAAGATCTAGGGGAGGCTGGCTACACCTTC.

The chain couples TRBV2 to TRBJ1-2; TRBD1 matches at 10 bases. The CDR3 covers 15 residues. Per the germline V gene, CDR1 is SNHLY and CDR2 is FYNNEI. Trimming cost V 3 bases and J 4 bases; bases outside gene matches: 5. CDR3: CASSDLGQGFYGYTF. The CDR3 coding sequence is TGTGCCAGCAGTGATTTGGGACAGGGGTTCTATGGCTACACCTTC.

In DNA form, the CDR3 reads TGTGCCAGCACATCGACCGGGAGCTATGGCTACACCTTC. Translation gives CASTSTGSYGYTF. The chain uses TRBV9 and TRBJ1-2, with D hard to call. CDR1 and CDR2 from the germline V gene are SGDLS and YYNGEE. This CDR3 is 13 amino acids long. V was trimmed by 6 bases and J by 4 bases, leaving 13 bases between them.

In its sample, this clone was seen once. The J gene is TRBJ1-2, the V gene TRBV28; tentatively, D is TRBD1 (5 bases). From germline, CDR1 is MDHEN and CDR2 SYDVKM. This CDR3 is built from 12 residues. Deletions cut 5 bases from V and 6 bases from J, with 10 bases between. The CDR3 DNA reads TGTGCCAGCAGTCCAGGGCCCCATGGCTACACCTTC. Translating gives CASSPGPHGYTF.

The rearrangement joins TRBV7-2 to TRBJ2-7; D is undetermined. The CDR3 is made up of 14 amino acids. CDR1 SGHTA and CDR2 FQGNSA come from the germline V gene. The V end lost 2 bases, the J end lost 2 bases, and 10 bases lay between the germline ends. CDR3 sequence: CASSLISVTYEQYF. CDR3 nucleotides: TGTGCCAGCAGCTTAATATCGGTTACCTACGAGCAGTACTTC.

This chain links TRBV5-1 with TRBJ2-5; 9 bases are a match to TRBD1. The tail of the sequence fits TRBJ2-7 better, so the J call may be wrong. The length of the CDR3 is 14 residues. The germline V gene encodes CDR1 SGHRS and CDR2 YFSETQ. The CDR3 DNA is TGCGCCAGCAGCTTGGGGACAGGGGTAGCCGAGCAGTACTTC. Translating gives CASSLGTGVAEQYF.

The V and J genes are TRBV9 and TRBJ2-3; D is perhaps TRBD1 (6 bases). Trimming took off 4 bases at V and 1 base at J, with 13 bases between the two ends. This CDR3 spans 15 amino acids. Germline-derived CDR1 and CDR2 are SGDLS and YYNGEE. CDR3 DNA sequence: TGTGCCAGCAGCCTATTAGAGGGGGGCACAGATACGCAGTATTTT. Its translation: CASSLLEGGTDTQYF.

This rearrangement joins TRBV28 to TRBJ1-1; perhaps TRBD1 as D (6 bases). The CDR3 has 15 residues. Trimming cost V 5 bases and J 1 base, with 14 bases left between them. Germline V gives CDR1 MDHEN, CDR2 SYDVKM. This CDR3 reads CASSHHRAPNTEAFF. CDR3 sequence (DNA): TGTGCCAGCAGTCACCACAGGGCCCCGAACACTGAAGCTTTCTTT. Drawing the rest from reference TRBV28 and TRBJ1-1, the complete variable domain is DVKVTQSSRYLVKRTGEKVFLECVQDMDHENMFWYRQDPGLGLRLIYFSYDVKMKEKGDIPEGYSVSREKKERFSLILESASTNQTSMYLCASSHHRAPNTEAFFGQGTRLTVV.

This chain uses TRBV14 with TRBJ2-7, with 8 bases that match TRBD2. The CDR3 covers 15 residues. The ends lost 4 bases at V and 0 bases at J; junction bases unmatched: 5. Germline V gene sequence: CDR1 SGHDN, CDR2 FVKESK. Here the CDR3 DNA reads TGTGCCAGCAGCCGAGCGAGCGGGAGCTCCTACGAGCAGTACTTC. It codes for CASSRASGSSYEQYF.

The V call is TRBV7-8, the J call TRBJ1-1, with D possibly being TRBD1 (5 bases). The CDR3 runs 15 residues. Germline V gene data show CDR1 as SGHVS and CDR2 as FQNEAQ. Between the trimmed V and J ends, which lost 7 bases and 5 bases, there was a span of 20 bases. Here the CDR3 DNA reads TGTGCCAGCACTCTAAGCTGGGGGGGAGGGACTGAAGCTTTCTTT. It is translated as CASTLSWGGGTEAFF. Supplemented by reference TRBV7-8 and TRBJ1-1, the full variable domain reads GAGVSQSPRYKVAKRGQDVALRCDPISGHVSLFWYQQALGQGPEFLTYFQNEAQLDKSGLPSDRFFAERPEGSVSTLKIQRTQQEDSAVYLCASTLSWGGGTEAFFGQGTRLTVV.

The CDR3 DNA reads as TGCGCCAGCAGCTTGATAGCGGCATCAGCTGGGGAGCTGTTTTTT. Translation: CASSLIAASAGELFF. V is TRBV5-1 and J is TRBJ2-2; tentative D call: TRBD2 (6 bases). CDR1 is SGHRS and CDR2 is YFSETQ in the germline V gene. The CDR3 runs 15 residues. With 1 base removed from V and 8 bases from J, the gap between germline ends came to 15 bases. The full variable domain, with the rest looked up from reference TRBV5-1 and TRBJ2-2, is KAGVTQTPRYLIKTRGQQVTLSCSPISGHRSVSWYQQTPGQGLQFLFEYFSETQRNKGNFPGRFSGRQFSNSRSEMNVSTLELGDSALYLCASSLIAASAGELFFGEGSRLTVL.

The J gene is TRBJ1-2, the V gene TRBV9, with D possibly TRBD1 on 6 matching bases. The CDR3 spans 14 residues. V shed 4 bases and J shed 10 bases, with 20 bases lying between them. The germline V gene has CDR1 SGDLS and CDR2 YYNGEE. The CDR3 spells CASSPRTEGVYYTF. CDR3 sequence (DNA): TGTGCCAGCAGCCCCCGGACAGAGGGTGTGTACTACACCTTC.

The J gene is TRBJ1-1, the V gene TRBV5-1; D is ambiguous. This CDR3 region has 13 residues. With 2 bases removed from V and 1 base from J, the gap between germline ends came to 6 bases. Germline CDR1 SGHRS, CDR2 YFSETQ. The CDR3 spells CASSLTQNTEAFF. The DNA of the CDR3 is TGCGCCAGCAGCTTAACACAGAACACTGAAGCTTTCTTT.